This T cell receptor (beta chain) is drawn from a study of beta chain features in type 1 diabetes. Sorted populations all had greater than 95% purity. The V end was cut by 5 bases, the J end by 0 bases, with 5 bases between. Germline V CDR1 and CDR2: SGHAT, FQNNGV. The CDR3 covers 13 residues. The entirety of the isolated RNA underwent reverse transcription, so expressed TCRB transcripts were sequenced. Assay: immunoSEQ multiplex PCR; the TCRdb copy retains only in-frame clones and omits some. Found here are approximately 730,000 clones, around an eighth of them singletons; the top ten hold approximately 0.02%. This clone showed up just a few times. Its antigen is not known. Other DNA variants within this sample encode the same CDR3. Whole-study findings and limits: All four CD4+ subsets of Type 1 diabetes patients contained TCRB CDR3s that were moderately but significantly shorter. Patients with type 1 diabetes carried fewer insertions and had more deletions at their VDJ junctions. PCR may have favored shorter templates equally in patients and controls. Researchers cautioned that cDNA sequencing could over-represent cells with high TCR expression.

The sequence was collected from a man in his late teens or twenties with type 1 diabetes. The sample was naive CD4+ T cells from blood. The gene calls are TRBV11-2 and TRBJ1-5; D not certain. The CDR3 DNA follows: TGTGCCAGCAGCCTTGCTAGCAATCAGCCCCAGCATTTT. Translated, it gives CASSLASNQPQHF.